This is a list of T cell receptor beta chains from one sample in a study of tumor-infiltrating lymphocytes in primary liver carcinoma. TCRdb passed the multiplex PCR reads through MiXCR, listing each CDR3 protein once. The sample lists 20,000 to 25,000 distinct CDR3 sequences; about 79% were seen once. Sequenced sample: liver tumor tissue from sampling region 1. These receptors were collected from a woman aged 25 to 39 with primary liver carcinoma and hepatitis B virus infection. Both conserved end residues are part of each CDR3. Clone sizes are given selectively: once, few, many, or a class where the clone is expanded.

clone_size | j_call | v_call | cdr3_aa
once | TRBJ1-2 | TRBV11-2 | CVMTQGGGGGYTF
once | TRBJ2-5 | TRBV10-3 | CAISESATREETQYF
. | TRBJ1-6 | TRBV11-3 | CASNFKLSHNSPLHF
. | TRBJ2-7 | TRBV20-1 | CSDRMVGGPFYEQYF
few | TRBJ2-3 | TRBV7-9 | CASGLLLVGATDTQYF
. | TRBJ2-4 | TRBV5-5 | CASSSQPGQQYF
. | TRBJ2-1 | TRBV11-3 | CASSRQAGGGYDQFF
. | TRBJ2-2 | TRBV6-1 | CASSETLPGGAVNTGELFF
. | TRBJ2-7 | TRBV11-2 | CASGITGGGSSTYGQYF
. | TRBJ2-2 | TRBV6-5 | CASSLRGAVEGLFF
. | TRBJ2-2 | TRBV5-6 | CVSSVAHRVTGELFF
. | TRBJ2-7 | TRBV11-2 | CASSLPVGISYEQYF
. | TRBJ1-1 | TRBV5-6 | CACNPLGNTEAFF
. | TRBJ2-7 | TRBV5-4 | CASILGLGDEQYF
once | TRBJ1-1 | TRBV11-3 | CVSSFGTVITEAFF
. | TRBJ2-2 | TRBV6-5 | CANSPRTGFTGEPFF
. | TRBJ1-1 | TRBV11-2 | CTSDARDRGRKRWSSTEAFF
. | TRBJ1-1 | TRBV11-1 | CASSRREASYNEQFFGPGTEAFF
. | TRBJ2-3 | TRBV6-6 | CASNSTLDREVQIGQYF
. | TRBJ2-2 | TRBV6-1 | CASSETLPGGAANIGEPLF
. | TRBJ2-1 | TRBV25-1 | CASGHFEQSF